This entry describes one T cell receptor (beta chain). Its antigen remains unidentified. The data originate from a study of shared clonotypes between healthy human individuals. Overall study context: For every donor, three CD4 naive, three CD4 memory, two CD8 naive and one CD8 memory plates were used. Study outcomes and limitations: All-four-donor shared clonotypes had higher generation probabilities than non-shared clonotypes did.

Deep was the level used in running the assay. Profiling relied on immunoSEQ multiplex PCR, and the TCRdb table lists in-frame clones only, not all of them. The data show approximately 980,000 clones, roughly 72% seen once. The CDR3 is 15 residues long. The V and J ends lost 1 base and 3 bases, in that order; junction bases with no gene match: 6. Germline-derived CDR1 and CDR2 are MNHNS and SASEGT. Sequencing was performed on memory CD4+ T cells sorted from blood. Sample subset: CD45RA-negative fraction. The sequence derives from a man between 18 and 35 years old in good health. This sequence joins TRBV6-1 and TRBJ2-7; 7 positions match TRBD1. CDR3 in DNA: TGTGCCAGCAGTGAAGGTGGGACAGCCTTCTACGAGCAGTACTTC. Protein: CASSEGGTAFYEQYF.